One sample yielded the 18 T cell receptor beta chains listed below, sequenced in a study of shared clonotypes between healthy human individuals. Generated by immunoSEQ multiplex PCR, the TCRdb table keeps only in-frame clones and is missing some. The table has some 2.1 million clones, 90% to 95% seen once. Sequenced: naive CD4+ T cells sorted from blood. The subset: CD45RA+ positively selected. The origin of the receptors is a man aged 18 to 30 in good health.

J is TRBJ2-7 and V is TRBV7-2; weak D call: TRBD1 (6 bases). Trimming cost V 5 bases and J 1 base, with 15 bases left between them. Germline CDR1 is SGHTA and CDR2 is FQGNSA. CDR3 length equals 15 residues. CDR3 residues: CASSPDSGRSYEQYF. In nucleotides, the CDR3 is TGTGCCAGCAGCCCGGACAGCGGACGTTCCTACGAGCAGTACTTC.

V gene TRBV5-1 combines with J gene TRBJ2-7; 13 bases are a match to TRBD2. The CDR3 sequence is 16 residues long. CDR1 and CDR2 from the germline V gene are SGHRS and YFSETQ. V lost 0 bases, J lost 3 bases, and 3 bases stayed unmatched. This CDR3 is CASSLGTSGSFYEQYF. The CDR3 DNA reads TGCGCCAGCAGCTTGGGGACTAGCGGGAGCTTCTACGAGCAGTACTTC.

This chain joins TRBV5-4 and TRBJ2-1, with 9 nucleotides matching TRBD1. The CDR3 has 16 amino acids. After removal of 4 bases from V and 4 bases from J, the junction contained 9 bases not matched to a gene. Germline lookup yields CDR1 SGHNT and CDR2 YYREEE (reference sequence). CDR3 sequence: CASSTRTGEIYNEQFF. For the CDR3, the DNA is TGTGCCAGCAGCACCCGGACAGGGGAGATATACAATGAGCAGTTCTTC.

CDR3 residues: CASSLQEGPYEQYF. The CDR3, as DNA: TGTGCCAGCTCACTACAGGAGGGCCCCTACGAGCAGTACTTC. V and J are TRBV18 and TRBJ2-7; D might be TRBD2 (6 bases). Trimming stripped 4 bases from V and 2 bases from J, with 12 bases between. Germline V CDR1 and CDR2: KGHSH, LQKENI. The CDR3 has 14 amino acids.

The rearrangement uses TRBV9 and TRBJ2-3, with TRBD2 identical over 8 bases. Germline CDR1 SGDLS, CDR2 YYNGEE. Trimming at V came to 4 bases and at J to 2 bases, leaving 6 bases not matched to a gene. The CDR3 sequence is 15 residues long. The CDR3 is CASSSIAGITDTQYF. The CDR3 region has the DNA TGTGCCAGCAGCTCAATAGCGGGGATCACAGATACGCAGTATTTT.

V is TRBV9 and J is TRBJ2-1; a possible D gene is TRBD2 (6 bases). Trimming stripped 4 bases from V and 4 bases from J, with 12 bases between. The CDR3 runs 14 residues. CDR1 and CDR2 (germline): SGDLS, YYNGEE. CDR3 sequence: CASSPGAVYNEQFF. The DNA for the CDR3 is TGTGCCAGCAGCCCGGGAGCCGTGTACAATGAGCAGTTCTTC.

Concerning this clone itself: Distinct nucleotide sequences in the sample also encode this CDR3. The chain has TRBV5-1 and TRBJ1-5; D is ambiguous. From germline, CDR1 is SGHRS and CDR2 YFSETQ. The CDR3 length is 14 residues. The V end was cut by 0 bases, the J end by 6 bases, with 10 bases between. The CDR3 DNA reads TGCGCCAGCAGCTTGGCCGGTGTAGGTCAGCCCCAGCATTTT. This encodes CASSLAGVGQPQHF.

On this clone itself: Other DNA sequences in the sample encode the same CDR3. The chain is built from TRBV6-5 and TRBJ2-7; 9 nucleotides align to TRBD2. V was clipped by 2 bases and J by 2 bases; unmatched bases: 4. There are 15 residues in the CDR3. The germline V gene has CDR1 MNHEY and CDR2 SVGAGI. CDR3 sequence: CASSYGRGGAYEQYF. The CDR3 bases are TGTGCCAGCAGTTACGGGCGGGGGGGTGCCTACGAGCAGTACTTC.

The count of this clone is one. The CDR3 end shows no conserved phenylalanine or tryptophan, and so a read error is likely. The DNA is left out, because the CDR3 cannot be placed on it with certainty; the CDR3 is given as TCRdb lists it. The chain recombines TRBV21-1 with TRBJ2-7; TRBD2 was called by the table and not checked on the DNA. TRBV21-1 represents a pseudogene. Both ends counted, the CDR3 spans 15 residues. CDR3 in amino acids: CASSKAAIEGGPPAL.

CDR3 amino acids: CASSPVLVAGSGANVLTF. CDR3 bases: TGTGCCAGCTCACCAGTCTTAGTGGCAGGTTCTGGGGCCAACGTCCTGACTTTC. The chain has TRBV18 and TRBJ2-6, with D uncertain. Trimming removed 2 bases from V and 1 base from J, with 15 bases in between. The CDR3 runs to 18 residues. Per the germline V gene, CDR1 is KGHSH and CDR2 is LQKENI.

The chain carries TRBV6-5 and TRBJ2-3, with TRBD2 as a possible D gene (6 bases). This CDR3 contains 16 residues. V lost 1 base, J lost 1 base, and 12 bases lay in between. Per germline, CDR1 MNHEY and CDR2 SVGAGI. CDR3 residues: CASSYLGPGGTDTQYF. DNA of the CDR3: TGTGCCAGCAGTTACTTGGGCCCGGGGGGCACAGATACGCAGTATTTT.

This sequence joins TRBV18 and TRBJ2-1; D is uncertain. Trimming removed 1 base at V and 5 bases at J, with 9 bases between. CDR1 is KGHSH and CDR2 is LQKENI in the germline V gene. The CDR3 loop spans 14 amino acids. The CDR3 bases are TGTGCCAGCTCACCACGGCACGCAGACAATGAGCAGTTCTTC. It specifies CASSPRHADNEQFF. The whole variable domain, remainder taken from reference TRBV18 and TRBJ2-1, is NAGVMQNPRHLVRRRGQEARLRCSPMKGHSHVYWYRQLPEEGLKFMVYLQKENIIDESGMPKERFSAEFPKEGPSILRIQQVVRGDSAAYFCASSPRHADNEQFFGPGTRLTVL.

The chain employs TRBV7-2 and TRBJ2-5; tentatively, D is TRBD1 or TRBD2 (5 bases each). This CDR3 has 15 amino acids. CDR1 and CDR2 from the germline V gene are SGHTA and FQGNSA. Between the trimmed V and J ends, which lost 5 bases and 4 bases, there was a span of 17 bases. The CDR3 sequence: CASSLSGTASETQYF. CDR3 bases: TGTGCCAGCAGCCTTTCAGGGACGGCCTCAGAGACCCAGTACTTC. Using reference TRBV7-2 and TRBJ2-5 for the parts outside the CDR3, the full variable domain is GAGVSQSPSNKVTEKGKDVELRCDPISGHTALYWYRQSLGQGLEFLIYFQGNSAPDKSGLPSDRFSAERTGGSVSTLTIQRTQQEDSAVYLCASSLSGTASETQYFGPGTRLLVL.

V usage is TRBV2 and J usage is TRBJ2-3, with D unclear. There are 15 residues in the CDR3. Trimming left V 4 bases short and J 0 bases short, with 11 bases between. Germline-derived CDR1 and CDR2 are SNHLY and FYNNEI. For the CDR3, the DNA is TGTGCCAGCAGTGGGAACAGCCTTAGCACAGATACGCAGTATTTT. This sequence encodes CASSGNSLSTDTQYF.

The chain carries TRBV7-3 and TRBJ2-2; D is uncertain. V lost 6 bases, J lost 6 bases, and 8 bases lay in between. The CDR3 consists of 12 residues. In germline, CDR1 is SGHTA, CDR2 FQGTGA. DNA of the CDR3: TGTGCCAGCAGGGAGTCCTCCGGGGAGCTGTTTTTT. Its translation is CASRESSGELFF.

The rearrangement uses TRBV6-6 and TRBJ2-2; 10 positions match TRBD1. Germline V gene data show CDR1 as MNHNY and CDR2 as SVGAGI (reference sequence). CDR3 length equals 16 residues. Losses at the gene ends were 7 bases for V and 5 bases for J; bases not matched to a gene: 10. The CDR3 nucleotides read TGTGCCAGCACCCCAGGCTGGGACAGGGGAACCGGGGAGCTGTTTTTT. This encodes CASTPGWDRGTGELFF.

As for this clone: At the DNA level, this CDR3 is encoded by other sequences in the same sample as well. The V call is TRBV6-5, the J call TRBJ2-2; no reliable D call. The CDR3 runs to 12 residues. The V gene lost 8 bases and the J gene lost 1 base, with 5 bases spanning the gap. Germline V gene sequence: CDR1 MNHEY, CDR2 SVGAGI. CDR3 nucleotide sequence: TGTGCCAGCCGGCGGAACACCGGGGAGCTGTTTTTT. It encodes CASRRNTGELFF.

The genes are TRBV6-1 and TRBJ1-1; a possible D gene is TRBD1 (6 bases). Trimming shortened V by 5 bases and J by 0 bases, and 10 bases separated the two germline ends. Per the germline V gene, CDR1 is MNHNS and CDR2 is SASEGT. This CDR3 contains 14 residues. The CDR3: CASSTGTMNTEAFF. DNA of the CDR3: TGTGCCAGCAGTACAGGGACCATGAACACTGAAGCTTTCTTT.